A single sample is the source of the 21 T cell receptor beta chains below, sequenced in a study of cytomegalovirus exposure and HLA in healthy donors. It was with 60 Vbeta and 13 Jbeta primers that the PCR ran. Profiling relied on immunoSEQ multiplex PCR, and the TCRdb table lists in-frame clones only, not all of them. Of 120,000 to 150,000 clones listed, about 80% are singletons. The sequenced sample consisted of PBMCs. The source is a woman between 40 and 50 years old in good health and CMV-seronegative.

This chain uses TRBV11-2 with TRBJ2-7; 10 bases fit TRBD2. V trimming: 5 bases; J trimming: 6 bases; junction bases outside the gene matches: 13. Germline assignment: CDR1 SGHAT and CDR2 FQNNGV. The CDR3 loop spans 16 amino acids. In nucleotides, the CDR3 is TGTGCCAGCAGCCGCCTTAGCGGGAGGAGAATCGGCGAGCAGTACTTC. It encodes CASSRLSGRRIGEQYF.

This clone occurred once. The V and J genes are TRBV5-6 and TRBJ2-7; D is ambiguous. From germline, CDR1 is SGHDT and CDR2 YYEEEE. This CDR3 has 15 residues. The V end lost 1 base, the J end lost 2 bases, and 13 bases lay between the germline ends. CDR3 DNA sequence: TGTGCCAGCAGCTTGTGGTTCAGGATCGCCTACGAGCAGTACTTC. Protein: CASSLWFRIAYEQYF.

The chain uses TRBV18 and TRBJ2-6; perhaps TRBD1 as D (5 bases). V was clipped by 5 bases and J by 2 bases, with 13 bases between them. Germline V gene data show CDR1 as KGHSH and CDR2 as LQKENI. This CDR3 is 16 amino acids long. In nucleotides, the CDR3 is TGTGCCAGCTCAGAGCAGGGTCCCACTGGGGCCAACGTCCTGACTTTC. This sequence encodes CASSEQGPTGANVLTF. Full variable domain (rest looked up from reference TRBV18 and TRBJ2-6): NAGVMQNPRHLVRRRGQEARLRCSPMKGHSHVYWYRQLPEEGLKFMVYLQKENIIDESGMPKERFSAEFPKEGPSILRIQQVVRGDSAAYFCASSEQGPTGANVLTFGAGSRLTVL.

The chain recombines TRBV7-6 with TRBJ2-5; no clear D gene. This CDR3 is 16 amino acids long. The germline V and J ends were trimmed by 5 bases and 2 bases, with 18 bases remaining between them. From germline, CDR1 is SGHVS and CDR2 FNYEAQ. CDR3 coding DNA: TGTGCCAGCAGCCAAGCCGACAATCACATACAAGAGACCCAGTACTTC. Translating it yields CASSQADNHIQETQYF. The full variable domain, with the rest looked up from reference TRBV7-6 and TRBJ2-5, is GAGVSQSPRYKVTKRGQDVALRCDPISGHVSLYWYRQALGQGPEFLTYFNYEAQQDKSGLPNDRFSAERPEGSISTLTIQRTEQRDSAMYRCASSQADNHIQETQYFGPGTRLLVL.

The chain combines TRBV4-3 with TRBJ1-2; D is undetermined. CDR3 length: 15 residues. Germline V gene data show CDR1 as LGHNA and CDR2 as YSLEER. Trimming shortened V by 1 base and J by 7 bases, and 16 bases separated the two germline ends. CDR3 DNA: TGCGCCAGCAGCCAAGGAGCGCAGAAAGAGGGTGGCTACACCTTC. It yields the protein CASSQGAQKEGGYTF.

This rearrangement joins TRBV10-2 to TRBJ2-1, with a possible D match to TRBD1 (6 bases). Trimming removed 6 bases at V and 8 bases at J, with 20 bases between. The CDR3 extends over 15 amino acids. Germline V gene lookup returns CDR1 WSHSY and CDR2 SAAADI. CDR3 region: CASRTHRVRRDEQFF. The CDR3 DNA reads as TGCGCCAGCAGGACCCACAGGGTACGTAGGGATGAGCAGTTCTTC.

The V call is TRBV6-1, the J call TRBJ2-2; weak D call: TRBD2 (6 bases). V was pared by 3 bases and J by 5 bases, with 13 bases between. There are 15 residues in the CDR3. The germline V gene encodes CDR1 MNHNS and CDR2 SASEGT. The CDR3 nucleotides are TGTGCCAGCAGTGACCTTGGAGGGGTTACCGGGGAGCTGTTTTTT. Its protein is CASSDLGGVTGELFF.

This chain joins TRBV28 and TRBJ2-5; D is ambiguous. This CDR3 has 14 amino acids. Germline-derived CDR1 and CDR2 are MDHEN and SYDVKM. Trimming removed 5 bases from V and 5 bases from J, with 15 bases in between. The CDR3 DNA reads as TGTGCCAGCAGTCTAACCCACCTTAAGGAGACCCAGTACTTC. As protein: CASSLTHLKETQYF.

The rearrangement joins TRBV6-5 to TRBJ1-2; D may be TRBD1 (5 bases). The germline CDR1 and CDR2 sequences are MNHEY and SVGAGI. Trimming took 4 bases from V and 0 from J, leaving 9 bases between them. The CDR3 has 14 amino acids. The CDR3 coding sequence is TGTGCCAGCAGTTCGACAGCGTCTAACTATGGCTACACCTTC. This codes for CASSSTASNYGYTF.

In DNA, the CDR3 is TGTGCCAGCAGCTTAGGCGGCAGGGGGAAGTATGGCTACACCTTC. Translated, it gives CASSLGGRGKYGYTF. V gene TRBV7-2 combines with J gene TRBJ1-2, with 7 bases identical to TRBD1. This CDR3 comprises 15 residues. Per germline, CDR1 SGHTA and CDR2 FQGNSA. J was trimmed by 5 bases and V by 1 base; bases with no gene match: 7.

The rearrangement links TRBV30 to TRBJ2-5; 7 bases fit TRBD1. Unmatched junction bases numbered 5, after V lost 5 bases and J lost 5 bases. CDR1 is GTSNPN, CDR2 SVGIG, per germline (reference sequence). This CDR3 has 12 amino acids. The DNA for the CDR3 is TGTGCCTGGGATCCGGGACAGGAGACCCAGTACTTC. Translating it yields CAWDPGQETQYF. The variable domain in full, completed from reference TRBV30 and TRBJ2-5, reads SQTIHQWPATLVQPVGSPLSLECTVEGTSNPNLYWYRQAAGRGLQLLFYSVGIGQISSEVPQNLSASRPQDRQFILSSKKLLLSDSGFYLCAWDPGQETQYFGPGTRLLVL.

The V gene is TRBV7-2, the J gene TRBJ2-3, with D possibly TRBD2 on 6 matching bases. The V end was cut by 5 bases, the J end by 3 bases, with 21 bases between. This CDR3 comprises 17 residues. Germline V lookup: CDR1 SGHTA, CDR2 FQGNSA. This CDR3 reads CASSPPGAGGATDTQYF. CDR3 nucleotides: TGTGCCAGCAGCCCCCCCGGGGCGGGCGGGGCTACAGATACGCAGTATTTT.

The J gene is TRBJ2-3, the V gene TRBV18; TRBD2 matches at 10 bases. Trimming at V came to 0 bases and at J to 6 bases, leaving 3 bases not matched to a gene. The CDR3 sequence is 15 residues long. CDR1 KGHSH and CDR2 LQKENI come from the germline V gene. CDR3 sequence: CASSPPASGSDTQYF. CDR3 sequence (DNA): TGTGCCAGCTCACCACCGGCTAGCGGGAGTGATACGCAGTATTTT.

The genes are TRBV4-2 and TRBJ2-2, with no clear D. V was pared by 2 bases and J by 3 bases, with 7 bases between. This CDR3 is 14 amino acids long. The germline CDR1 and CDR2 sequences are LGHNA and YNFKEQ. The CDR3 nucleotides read TGTGCCAGCAGCCAATCTGCGCACACCGGGGAGCTGTTTTTT. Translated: CASSQSAHTGELFF.

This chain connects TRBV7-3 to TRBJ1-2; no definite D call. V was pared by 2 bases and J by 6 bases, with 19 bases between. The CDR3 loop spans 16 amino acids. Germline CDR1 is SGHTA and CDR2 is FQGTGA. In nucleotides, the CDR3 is TGTGCCAGCAGCTTATCTGGTAGTTCCCCCCCGGATGGCTACACCTTC. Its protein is CASSLSGSSPPDGYTF. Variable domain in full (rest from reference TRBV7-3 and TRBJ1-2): GAGVSQTPSNKVTEKGKYVELRCDPISGHTALYWYRQSLGQGPEFLIYFQGTGAADDSGLPNDRFFAVRPEGSVSTLKIQRTERGDSAVYLCASSLSGSSPPDGYTFGSGTRLTVV.

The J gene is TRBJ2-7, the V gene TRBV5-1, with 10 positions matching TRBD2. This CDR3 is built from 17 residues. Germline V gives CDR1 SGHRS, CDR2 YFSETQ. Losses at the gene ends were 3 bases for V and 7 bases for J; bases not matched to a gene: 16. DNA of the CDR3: TGCGCCAGCAGCTACGGCCTAACTAGCGGGGTCTCGTGGGAGCAGTACTTC. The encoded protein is CASSYGLTSGVSWEQYF.

The CDR3 loop is CASSSRGNTEAFF. For the CDR3, the DNA is TGTGCCAGCAGCAGCAGGGGGAACACTGAAGCTTTCTTT. J is TRBJ1-1 and V is TRBV6-4; TRBD1 is a possible D gene (6 bases). CDR1 and CDR2 (germline): MRHNA, SNTAGT. The CDR3 extends over 13 amino acids. The V and J ends lost 6 bases and 1 base respectively, with 9 bases between them.

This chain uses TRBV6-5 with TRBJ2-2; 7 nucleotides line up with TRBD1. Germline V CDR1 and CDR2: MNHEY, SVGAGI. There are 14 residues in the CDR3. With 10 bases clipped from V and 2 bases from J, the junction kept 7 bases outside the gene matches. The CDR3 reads CATRRDSNTGELFF. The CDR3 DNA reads TGTGCCACCCGAAGGGACAGCAACACCGGGGAGCTGTTTTTT.

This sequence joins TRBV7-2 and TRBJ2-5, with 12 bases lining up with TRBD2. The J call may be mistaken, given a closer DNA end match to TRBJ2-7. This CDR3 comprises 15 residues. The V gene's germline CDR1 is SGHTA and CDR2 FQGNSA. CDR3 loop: CASSLGLAGDYEQYF. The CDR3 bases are TGTGCCAGCAGCTTAGGACTAGCGGGAGACTACGAGCAGTACTTC.

DNA of the CDR3: TGTGCCAGCAGTGTTGAGGGAGTTGGATACGAGCAGTACTTC. Its translation: CASSVEGVGYEQYF. V is TRBV2 and J is TRBJ2-7; D is perhaps TRBD2 (5 bases). V was cut by 4 bases and J by 4 bases, with 14 bases left in between. Germline loops: CDR1 SNHLY, CDR2 FYNNEI. This CDR3 region has 14 residues. Looking up the rest from reference TRBV2 and TRBJ2-7 gives the full variable domain: EPEVTQTPSHQVTQMGQEVILRCVPISNHLYFYWYRQILGQKVEFLVSFYNNEISEKSEIFDDQFSVERPDGSNFTLKIRSTKLEDSAMYFCASSVEGVGYEQYFGPGTRLTVT.

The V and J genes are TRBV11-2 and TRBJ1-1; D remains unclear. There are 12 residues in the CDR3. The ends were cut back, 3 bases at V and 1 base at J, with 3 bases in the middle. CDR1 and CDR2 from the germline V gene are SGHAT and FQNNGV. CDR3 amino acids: CASSFRNTEAFF. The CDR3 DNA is TGTGCCAGCAGCTTTAGGAACACTGAAGCTTTCTTT.